The sample holds many counts of the clone carrying this TCR beta chain. Its target is not known. The CDR3 sequence is 15 residues long. Germline lookup yields CDR1 MGHRA and CDR2 YSYEKL. V gave up 0 bases and J gave up 7 bases, with 13 bases separating them. TCRdb used MiXCR to reprocess the reads, holding one entry per CDR3 protein. The repertoire holds hundreds of thousands of distinct CDR3 sequences, with over 9% as singletons. This entry belongs to a study of T cell repertoires in cytomegalovirus infection. For the study at large: A matching HLA type, together with CMV infection, was signaled by public TCR beta signatures.

Study-wide results and limits: There were HLA-C-restricted CMV-specific TCR beta clonotypes dominating the ex vivo response. Cumulative public TCR beta family frequency identified CMV carriers with the relevant HLA.

This sequence originates from a human donor in good health (CMV status not recorded). Some clones in this sample may be carry-over from other donors' samples. This sequence joins TRBV4-1 and TRBJ2-1, with D maybe TRBD2 (7 bases). Sequencing was done on a sample of PBMCs. The CDR3 loop reads CASSQERGGRNEQFF. The CDR3 DNA sequence: TGCGCCAGCAGCCAAGAAAGGGGGGGCAGGAATGAGCAGTTCTTC.